This T cell receptor (beta chain) was sequenced for a study of shared clonotypes between healthy human individuals. On the study more broadly: Three CD4 naive, three CD4 memory, two CD8 naive and one CD8 memory plate were used per donor. Findings and caveats of the study: There were few donors, and this limited the genetic and exposure-history diversity represented.

Regarding this clone: The antigen is not known.

Here immunoSEQ multiplex PCR was the method, and the copy in TCRdb shows in-frame clones only, minus some. The sample has roughly 600,000 clones, 95% to 98% seen once. CD45RO-negative, CCR7-positively selected cells formed the naive CD8 fraction, excluding terminally differentiated effector memory CD45RA+ cells. Nashville, Tennessee was home to all donors, each a Caucasian adult. The CDR3 is 16 residues long. Germline values: CDR1 LNHDA, CDR2 SQIVND (reference sequence). The trim removed 2 bases at V and 1 base at J, leaving 2 bases unmatched. This rearrangement joins TRBV19 to TRBJ2-2; TRBD2 matches 9 bases. Material: naive CD8+ T cells sorted from blood. The TCR sequence derives from a man aged 30 to 45 in good health. CDR3: CASSILAGRNTGELFF. CDR3 bases: TGTGCCAGTAGTATACTAGCGGGGAGGAACACCGGGGAGCTGTTTTTT.